This TCR beta chain was sequenced in a study of T cells in Graves' hyperthyroidism and ophthalmopathy. General study results and limits: Blood also showed most of the thyroid clonotypes that were expanded above 0.001.

RNA transcripts gave rise to amplified TCR beta CDR3 regions. The study used the HTBI primer set for a first-round RT-PCR of the TCR CDR3. TCRdb passed the multiplex PCR reads through MiXCR, listing each CDR3 protein once. The sample contains more than 350,000 distinct CDR3 sequences, 14% to 15% of which appear only once. On this clonotype: Its antigen remains unidentified.

V was pared by 4 bases and J by 6 bases, with 22 bases between. Germline CDR1 SEHNR, CDR2 FQNEAQ (reference sequence). The CDR3 runs 17 residues. Patients aged 18 to 65 had newly diagnosed hyperthyroidism that had lasted under 2 months. The TCR originated in a woman in her 30s with Graves' hyperthyroidism. The chain has TRBV7-9 and TRBJ1-3, with D perhaps TRBD1 (6 bases). What was sequenced was blood. The CDR3 spells CASSSPVRTASTNTIYF. The CDR3 DNA sequence: TGTGCCAGCAGCTCGCCTGTTCGGACAGCCTCAACAAACACCATATATTTT.